The T cell receptor beta chain under discussion was sequenced for a study of beta chain features in type 1 diabetes. Turning to the study itself: When patients were set against healthy donors, age, gender and cell yields were similar.

Study-level results: Shorter TCRB CDR3s, moderately but significantly so, marked every one of the four CD4+ subsets in Type 1 diabetes patients. Comparison showed that naive, central memory and Treg TCRB repertoires appeared more similar among patients than among healthy donors.

Regarding this clone: Its antigen is unidentified.

Germline V gives CDR1 GTSNPN, CDR2 SVGIG (reference sequence). The germline V and J ends were trimmed by 6 bases and 1 base, with 16 bases remaining between them. The CDR3 extends over 15 amino acids. The study reverse transcribed the entire isolated RNA, so it sequenced expressed TCRB transcripts. Using immunoSEQ multiplex PCR, the repertoire was profiled, and TCRdb retains in-frame clones only, with some absent. The sample shows approximately 600,000 clones, around an eighth of them seen only once. This receptor was obtained from a man aged 30-40 years with type 1 diabetes. The V gene is TRBV30, the J gene TRBJ1-5; D is perhaps TRBD1 (6 bases). Source material: naive CD4+ T cells from blood. The CDR3 bases are TGTGCCTGCGACGGGGGCATTGGGAGCAATCAGCCCCAGCATTTT. Protein: CACDGGIGSNQPQHF.